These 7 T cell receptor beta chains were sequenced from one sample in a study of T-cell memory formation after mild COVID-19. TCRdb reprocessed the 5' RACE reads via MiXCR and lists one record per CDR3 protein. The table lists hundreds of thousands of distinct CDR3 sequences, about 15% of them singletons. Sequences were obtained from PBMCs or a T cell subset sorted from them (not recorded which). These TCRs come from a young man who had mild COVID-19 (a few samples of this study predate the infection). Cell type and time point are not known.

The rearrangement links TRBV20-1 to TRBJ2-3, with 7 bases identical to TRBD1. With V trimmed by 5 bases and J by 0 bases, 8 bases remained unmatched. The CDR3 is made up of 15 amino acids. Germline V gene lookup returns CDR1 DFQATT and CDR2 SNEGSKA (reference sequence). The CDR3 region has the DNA TGCAGTGCTGAACAGGACAGGACTAGCACAGATACGCAGTATTTT. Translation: CSAEQDRTSTDTQYF.

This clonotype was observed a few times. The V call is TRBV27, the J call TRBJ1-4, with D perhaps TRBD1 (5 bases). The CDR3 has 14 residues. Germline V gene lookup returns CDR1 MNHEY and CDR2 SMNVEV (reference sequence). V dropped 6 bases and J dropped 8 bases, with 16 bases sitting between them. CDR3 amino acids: CASSLEPGREKLFF. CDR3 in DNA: TGTGCCAGCAGCCTAGAGCCAGGGAGGGAAAAACTGTTTTTT.

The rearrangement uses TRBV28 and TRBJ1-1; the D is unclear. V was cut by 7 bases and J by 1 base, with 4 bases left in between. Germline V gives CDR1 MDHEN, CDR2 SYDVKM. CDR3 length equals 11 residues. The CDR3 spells CASTGNTEAFF. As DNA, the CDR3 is TGTGCCAGCACAGGGAACACTGAAGCTTTCTTT.

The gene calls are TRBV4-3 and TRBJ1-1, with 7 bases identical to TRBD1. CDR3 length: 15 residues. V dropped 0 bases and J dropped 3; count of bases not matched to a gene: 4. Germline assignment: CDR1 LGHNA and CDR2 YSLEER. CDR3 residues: CASSQEGRGYTEAFF. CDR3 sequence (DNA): TGCGCCAGCAGCCAAGAAGGCAGGGGGTACACTGAAGCTTTCTTT.

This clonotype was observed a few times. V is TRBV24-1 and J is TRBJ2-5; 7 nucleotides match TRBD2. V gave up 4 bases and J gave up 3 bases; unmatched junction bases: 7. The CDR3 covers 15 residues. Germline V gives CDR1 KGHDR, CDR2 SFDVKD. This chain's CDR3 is CATSERLAGEETQYF. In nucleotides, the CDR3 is TGTGCCACCAGTGAGCGACTAGCTGGGGAAGAGACCCAGTACTTC.

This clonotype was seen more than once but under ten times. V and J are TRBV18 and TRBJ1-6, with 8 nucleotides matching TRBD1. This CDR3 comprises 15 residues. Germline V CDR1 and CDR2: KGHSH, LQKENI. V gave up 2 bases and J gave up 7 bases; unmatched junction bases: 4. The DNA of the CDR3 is TGTGCCAGCTCACCAGGGGGACAGGAAAATTCACCCCTCCACTTT. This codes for CASSPGGQENSPLHF.

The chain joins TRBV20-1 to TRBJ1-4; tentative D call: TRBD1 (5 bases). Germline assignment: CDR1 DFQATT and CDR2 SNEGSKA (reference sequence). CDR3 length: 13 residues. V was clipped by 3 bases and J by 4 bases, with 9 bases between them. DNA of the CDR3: TGCAGTGCTAGGGACAATCTTAATGAAAAACTGTTTTTT. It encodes CSARDNLNEKLFF.